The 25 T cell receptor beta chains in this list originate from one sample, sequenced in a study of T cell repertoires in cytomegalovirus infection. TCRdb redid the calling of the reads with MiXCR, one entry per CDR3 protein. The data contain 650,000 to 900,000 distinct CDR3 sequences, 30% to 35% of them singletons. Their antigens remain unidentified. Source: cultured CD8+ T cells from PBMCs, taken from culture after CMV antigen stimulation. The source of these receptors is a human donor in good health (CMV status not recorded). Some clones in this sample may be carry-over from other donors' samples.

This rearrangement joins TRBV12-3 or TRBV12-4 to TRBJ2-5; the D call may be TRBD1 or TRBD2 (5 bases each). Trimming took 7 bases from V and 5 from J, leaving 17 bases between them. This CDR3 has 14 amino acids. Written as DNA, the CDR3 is TGTGCCAGCACTTCTAGGGGACCCAGGGAGACCCAGTACTTC. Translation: CASTSRGPRETQYF.

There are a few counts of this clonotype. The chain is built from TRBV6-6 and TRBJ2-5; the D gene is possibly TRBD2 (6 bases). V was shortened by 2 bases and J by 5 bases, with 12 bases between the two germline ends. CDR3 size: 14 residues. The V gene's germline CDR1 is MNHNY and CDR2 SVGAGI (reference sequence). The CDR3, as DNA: TGTGCCAGCAGTTACAGGGGAGGTTTGGAGACCCAGTACTTC. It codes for CASSYRGGLETQYF.

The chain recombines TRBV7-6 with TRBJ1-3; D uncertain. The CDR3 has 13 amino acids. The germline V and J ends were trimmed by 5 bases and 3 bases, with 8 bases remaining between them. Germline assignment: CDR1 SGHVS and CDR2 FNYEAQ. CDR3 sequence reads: CASSQAGGNTIYF. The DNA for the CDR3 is TGTGCCAGCAGCCAGGCAGGTGGAAACACCATATATTTT.

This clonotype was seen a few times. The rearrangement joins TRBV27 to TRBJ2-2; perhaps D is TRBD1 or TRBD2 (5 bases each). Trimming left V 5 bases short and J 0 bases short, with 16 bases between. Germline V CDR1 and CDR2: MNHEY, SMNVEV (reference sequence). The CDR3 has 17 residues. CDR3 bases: TGTGCCAGCAGTACCCCTATTCGGGGCGCGAACACCGGGGAGCTGTTTTTT. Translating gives CASSTPIRGANTGELFF.

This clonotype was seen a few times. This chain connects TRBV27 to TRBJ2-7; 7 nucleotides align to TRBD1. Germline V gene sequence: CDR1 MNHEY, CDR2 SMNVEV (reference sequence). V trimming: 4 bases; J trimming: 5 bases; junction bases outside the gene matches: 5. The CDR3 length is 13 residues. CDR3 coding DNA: TGTGCCAGCAGTTCGACAGGGATCCACGAGCAGTACGTC. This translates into CASSSTGIHEQYV.

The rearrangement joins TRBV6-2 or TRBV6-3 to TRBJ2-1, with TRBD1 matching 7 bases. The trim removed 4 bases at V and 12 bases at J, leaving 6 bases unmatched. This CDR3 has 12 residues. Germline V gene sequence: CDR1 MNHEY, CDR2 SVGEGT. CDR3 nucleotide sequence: TGTGCCAGCAGTTCCTCGGACAGGATGCAGTTCTTC. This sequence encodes CASSSSDRMQFF.

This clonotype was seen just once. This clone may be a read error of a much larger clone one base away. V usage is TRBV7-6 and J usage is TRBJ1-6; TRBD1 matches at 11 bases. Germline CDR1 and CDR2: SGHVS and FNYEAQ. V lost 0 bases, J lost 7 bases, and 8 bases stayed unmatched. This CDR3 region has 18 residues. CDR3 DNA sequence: TGTGCCAGCAGCTTAGCGGGACAGGGGGGATTACACAATTCACCCCTCCACTTT. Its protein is CASSLAGQGGLHNSPLHF.

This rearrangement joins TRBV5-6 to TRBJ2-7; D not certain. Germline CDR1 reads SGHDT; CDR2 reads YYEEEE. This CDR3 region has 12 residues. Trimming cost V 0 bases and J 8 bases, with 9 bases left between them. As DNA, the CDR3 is TGTGCCAGCAGCTTGGGTGGGCAGCAGCAGTACTTC. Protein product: CASSLGGQQQYF.

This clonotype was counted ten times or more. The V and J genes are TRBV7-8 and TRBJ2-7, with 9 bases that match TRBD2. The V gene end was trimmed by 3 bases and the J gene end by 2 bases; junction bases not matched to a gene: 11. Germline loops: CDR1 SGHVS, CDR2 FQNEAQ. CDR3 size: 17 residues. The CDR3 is CASSFDSTASGAYEQYF. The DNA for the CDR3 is TGTGCCAGCAGCTTCGATAGTACGGCTAGCGGGGCCTACGAGCAGTACTTC.

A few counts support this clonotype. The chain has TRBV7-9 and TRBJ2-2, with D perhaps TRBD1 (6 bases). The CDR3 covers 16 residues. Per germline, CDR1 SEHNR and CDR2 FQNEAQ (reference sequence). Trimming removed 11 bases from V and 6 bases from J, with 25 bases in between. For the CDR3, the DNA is TGTGCCTCCTGGGATGGGGGCAGAGAAGTTCCCGGGGAGCTGTTTTTT. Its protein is CASWDGGREVPGELFF.

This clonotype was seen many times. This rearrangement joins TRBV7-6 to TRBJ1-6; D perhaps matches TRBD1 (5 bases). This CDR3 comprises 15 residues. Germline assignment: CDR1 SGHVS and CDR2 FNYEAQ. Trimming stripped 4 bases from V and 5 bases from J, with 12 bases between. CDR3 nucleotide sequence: TGTGCCAGCAGCTCTGGAGACAGTAATAATTCACCCCTCCACTTT. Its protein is CASSSGDSNNSPLHF.

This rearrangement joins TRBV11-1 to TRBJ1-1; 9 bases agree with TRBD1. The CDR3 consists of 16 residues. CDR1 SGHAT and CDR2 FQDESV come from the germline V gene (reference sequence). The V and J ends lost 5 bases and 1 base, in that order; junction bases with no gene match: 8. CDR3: CASSPRTGATNTEAFF. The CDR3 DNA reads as TGTGCCAGCAGCCCACGGACAGGGGCGACGAACACTGAAGCTTTCTTT.

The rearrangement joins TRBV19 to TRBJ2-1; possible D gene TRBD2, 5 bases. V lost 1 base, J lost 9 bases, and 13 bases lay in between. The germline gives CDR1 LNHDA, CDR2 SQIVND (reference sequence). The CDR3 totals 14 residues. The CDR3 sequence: CASSIVYGVTEQFF. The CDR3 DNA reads TGTGCCAGTAGTATAGTGTACGGGGTCACTGAGCAGTTCTTC.

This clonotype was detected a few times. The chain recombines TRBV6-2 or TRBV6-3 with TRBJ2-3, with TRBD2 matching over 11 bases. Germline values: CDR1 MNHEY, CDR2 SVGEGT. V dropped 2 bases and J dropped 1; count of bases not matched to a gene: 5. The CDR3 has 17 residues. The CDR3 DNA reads TGTGCCAGCAGTTACGTATCTAGCGGGGGGCGCACAGATACGCAGTATTTT. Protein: CASSYVSSGGRTDTQYF.

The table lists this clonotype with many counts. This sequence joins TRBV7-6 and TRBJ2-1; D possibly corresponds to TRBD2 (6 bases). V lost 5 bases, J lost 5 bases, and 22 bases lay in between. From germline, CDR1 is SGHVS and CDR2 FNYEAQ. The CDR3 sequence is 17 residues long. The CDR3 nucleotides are TGTGCCAGCAGCCCAGGGACTTCCCTCCGGTCCCACAATGAGCAGTTCTTC. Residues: CASSPGTSLRSHNEQFF.

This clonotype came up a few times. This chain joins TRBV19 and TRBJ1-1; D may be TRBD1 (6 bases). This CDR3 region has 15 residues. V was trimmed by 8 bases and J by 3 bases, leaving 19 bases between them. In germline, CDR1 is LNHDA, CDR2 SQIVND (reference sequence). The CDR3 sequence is CASRPLGQLDTEAFF. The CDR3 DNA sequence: TGTGCCAGTCGCCCTTTAGGACAGTTGGACACTGAAGCTTTCTTT.

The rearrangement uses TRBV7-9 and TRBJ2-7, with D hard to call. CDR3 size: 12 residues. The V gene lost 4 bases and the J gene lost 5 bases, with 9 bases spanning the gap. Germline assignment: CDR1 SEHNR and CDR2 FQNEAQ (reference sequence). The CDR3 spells CASSSGSNEQYF. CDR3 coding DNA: TGTGCCAGCAGCTCTGGATCGAACGAGCAGTACTTC.

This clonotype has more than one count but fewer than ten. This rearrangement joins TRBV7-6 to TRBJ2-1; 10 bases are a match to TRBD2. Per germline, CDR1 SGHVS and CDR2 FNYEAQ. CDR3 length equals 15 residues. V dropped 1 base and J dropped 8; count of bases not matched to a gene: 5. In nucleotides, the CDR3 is TGTGCCAGCAGCTTAGAAGCGGGGGGGCCCGATGAGCAGTTCTTC. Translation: CASSLEAGGPDEQFF. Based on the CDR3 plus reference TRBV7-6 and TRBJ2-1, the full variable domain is GAGVSQSPRYKVTKRGQDVALRCDPISGHVSLYWYRQALGQGPEFLTYFNYEAQQDKSGLPNDRFSAERPEGSISTLTIQRTEQRDSAMYRCASSLEAGGPDEQFFGPGTRLTVL.

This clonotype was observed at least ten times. The CDR3 DNA follows: TGTGCCAGCAGTGAACGGTCCGGGACAGAGTTAATCAATCAGCCCCAGCATTTT. Translation: CASSERSGTELINQPQHF. The chain uses TRBV6-1 and TRBJ1-5; TRBD1 matches 7 bases. The V gene end was trimmed by 2 bases and the J gene end by 3 bases; junction bases not matched to a gene: 13. CDR3 length: 18 amino acids. CDR1 is MNHNS and CDR2 is SASEGT in the germline V gene.

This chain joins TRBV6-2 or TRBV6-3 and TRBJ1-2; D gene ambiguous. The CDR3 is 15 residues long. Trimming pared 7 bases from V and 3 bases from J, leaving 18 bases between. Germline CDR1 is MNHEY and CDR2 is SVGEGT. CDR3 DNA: TGTGCCAGCATCCGAGCTGGGGAGAGACACTATGGCTACACCTTC. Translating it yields CASIRAGERHYGYTF.

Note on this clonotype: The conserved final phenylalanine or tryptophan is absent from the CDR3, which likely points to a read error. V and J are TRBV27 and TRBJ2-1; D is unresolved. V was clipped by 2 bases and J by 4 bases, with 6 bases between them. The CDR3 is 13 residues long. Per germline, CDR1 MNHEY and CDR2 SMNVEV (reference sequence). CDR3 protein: CASSLGLYNEQFL. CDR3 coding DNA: TGTGCCAGCAGTTTAGGTCTGTACAATGAGCAGTTCCTC.

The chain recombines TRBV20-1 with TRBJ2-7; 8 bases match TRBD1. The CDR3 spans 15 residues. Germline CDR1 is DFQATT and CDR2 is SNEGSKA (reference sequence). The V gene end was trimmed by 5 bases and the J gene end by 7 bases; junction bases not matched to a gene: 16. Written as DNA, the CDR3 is TGCAGTGCTCCCTTTCAGGGGGCAGAAATGAGGGAGCAGTACTTC. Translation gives CSAPFQGAEMREQYF.

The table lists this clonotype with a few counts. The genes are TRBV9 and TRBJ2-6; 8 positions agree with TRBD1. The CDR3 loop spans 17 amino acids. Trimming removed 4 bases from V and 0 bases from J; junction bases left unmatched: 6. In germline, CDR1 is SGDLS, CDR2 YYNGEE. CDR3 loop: CASSWPQGASGANVLTF. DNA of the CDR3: TGTGCCAGCAGCTGGCCCCAGGGGGCCTCTGGGGCCAACGTCCTGACTTTC.

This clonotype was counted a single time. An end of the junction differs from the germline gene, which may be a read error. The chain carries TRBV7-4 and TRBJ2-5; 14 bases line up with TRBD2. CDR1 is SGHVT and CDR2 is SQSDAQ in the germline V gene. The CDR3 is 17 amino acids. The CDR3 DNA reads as TGTGCCAGCAGCTCCGGACTAGCGGGGGGCTCTGAGGAGACCCTGTACTTC. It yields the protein CASSSGLAGGSEETLYF.

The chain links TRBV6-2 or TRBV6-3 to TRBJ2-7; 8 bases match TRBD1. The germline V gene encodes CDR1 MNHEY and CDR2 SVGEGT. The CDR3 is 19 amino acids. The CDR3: CTSNRDRDRPTKMTYEQYV. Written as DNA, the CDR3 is TGTACCAGCAATCGCGACCGGGACAGGCCTACCAAGATGACCTACGAGCAGTACGTC.